The 12 T cell receptor beta chains below come from one sample, sequenced in a study of T cells in Graves' hyperthyroidism and ophthalmopathy. Amplification yielded TCR beta CDR3 regions, with RNA transcripts as the source. RT-PCR in the first round (using the HTBI primer set) targeted the TCR CDR3. TCRdb re-analysed the multiplex PCR reads in MiXCR, keeping a single row per CDR3 protein. The table includes hundreds of thousands of distinct CDR3 sequences, approximately 15% detected once. Sequenced input: blood. The receptors stem from a young woman with Graves' hyperthyroidism that later progressed to Graves' ophthalmopathy.

This clonotype has at least ten counts. The chain uses TRBV10-3 and TRBJ2-2; unclear D gene. Deletions cut 0 bases from V and 1 base from J, with 9 bases between. CDR3 length: 16 residues. CDR1 ENHRY and CDR2 SYGVKD come from the germline V gene. The CDR3 loop reads CAISESWVRNTGELFF. The CDR3 DNA is TGTGCCATCAGTGAGTCGTGGGTCAGGAACACCGGGGAGCTGTTTTTT.

This clonotype was picked up a small number of times. J is TRBJ2-1 and V is TRBV18; a possible D gene is TRBD1 (5 bases). CDR1 KGHSH and CDR2 LQKENI come from the germline V gene. Trimming removed 0 bases from V and 4 bases from J, with 10 bases in between. The CDR3 is 15 amino acids. The CDR3 sequence is CASSPPQGPYNEQFF. The CDR3 coding sequence is TGTGCCAGCTCACCACCGCAGGGCCCGTACAATGAGCAGTTCTTC.

This clonotype was seen many times. The chain couples TRBV11-2 to TRBJ1-6, with a tentative D call TRBD1 (5 bases). V lost 0 bases to trimming and J lost 7 bases, with 10 bases between them. Germline values: CDR1 SGHAT, CDR2 FQNNGV. The CDR3 runs to 15 residues. The CDR3 sequence: CASSLDGGDNSPLHF. In DNA form, the CDR3 reads TGTGCCAGCAGCTTAGATGGGGGAGACAATTCACCCCTCCACTTT. The full variable domain, its missing parts supplied by reference TRBV11-2 and TRBJ1-6, is EAGVAQSPRYKIIEKRQSVAFWCNPISGHATLYWYQQILGQGPKLLIQFQNNGVVDDSQLPKDRFSAERLKGVDSTLKIQPAKLEDSAVYLCASSLDGGDNSPLHFGNGTRLTVT.

This clonotype was detected ten times or more. This rearrangement joins TRBV12-3 or TRBV12-4 to TRBJ1-5; D call uncertain. This CDR3 has 13 amino acids. V gave up 6 bases and J gave up 6 bases, with 12 bases separating them. CDR3 DNA sequence: TGTGCCAGCAGCCCCGGCAGCCCTCAGCCCCAGCATTTT. Its translation: CASSPGSPQPQHF.

The rearrangement links TRBV20-1 to TRBJ2-2; D possibly corresponds to TRBD2 (6 bases). V lost 3 bases and J lost 3, with 11 bases in between. The CDR3 is made up of 14 amino acids. Germline V CDR1 and CDR2: DFQATT, SNEGSKA (reference sequence). This CDR3 reads CSASRGADTGELFF. For the CDR3, the DNA is TGCAGTGCTAGTCGCGGGGCCGACACCGGGGAGCTGTTTTTT.

This clonotype was detected many times. The chain carries TRBV27 and TRBJ2-3; 8 bases are shared with TRBD1. The CDR3 is made up of 16 amino acids. Germline assignment: CDR1 MNHEY and CDR2 SMNVEV (reference sequence). With V trimmed by 5 bases and J by 1 base, 8 bases remained unmatched. The CDR3 sequence: CASSTRGRVGTDTQYF. The CDR3, as DNA: TGTGCCAGCAGTACCAGGGGGCGGGTGGGCACAGATACGCAGTATTTT.

The chain uses TRBV27 and TRBJ1-2; the D gene is possibly TRBD1 (5 bases). CDR3 size: 14 residues. The ends were cut back, 1 base at V and 7 bases at J, with 13 bases in the middle. In germline, CDR1 is MNHEY, CDR2 SMNVEV (reference sequence). CDR3 residues: CASSLYPGFSGYTF. The CDR3 DNA sequence: TGTGCCAGCAGTTTATATCCAGGGTTCTCTGGCTACACCTTC.

In this sample, this clonotype turned up many times. The J gene is TRBJ2-3, the V gene TRBV20-1; the match to TRBD1 covers 10 bases. From germline, CDR1 is DFQATT and CDR2 SNEGSKA (reference sequence). V was pared by 0 bases and J by 6 bases, with 9 bases of the junction left unmatched. This CDR3 comprises 16 residues. CDR3 nucleotide sequence: TGCAGTGCTAGAGAGTGGGACAGGGGTAATTTGGATACGCAGTATTTT. Translating gives CSAREWDRGNLDTQYF.

In regard to this clonotype: The CDR3 carries no conserved terminal phenylalanine or tryptophan, so it likely arises from a read error. The chain carries TRBV3-1 and TRBJ2-2; TRBD1 is a possible D gene (6 bases). The germline CDR1 and CDR2 sequences are LGHDT and YNNKEL (reference sequence). V lost 4 bases, J lost 5 bases, and 14 bases lay in between. The CDR3 runs to 15 residues. The DNA for the CDR3 is TGTGCCAGCAGCCTGACAGGCAGGGTTACCGGGGAGCTGTTTCTT. This translates into CASSLTGRVTGELFL.

This clonotype has just a few counts. A single base separates this from a much larger clone, so it may be a read error. This CDR3 is missing its conserved last phenylalanine or tryptophan, likely due to a read error. This chain joins TRBV11-2 and TRBJ2-7; 8 bases map to TRBD1. V gave up 4 bases and J gave up 3 bases; unmatched junction bases: 2. CDR3 length equals 13 residues. The germline V gene encodes CDR1 SGHAT and CDR2 FQNNGV. The CDR3, as DNA: TGTGCCAGCAGCTGGACAGGGTTCTACGAGCAGTACTCC. Encoded protein: CASSWTGFYEQYS.

V usage is TRBV19 and J usage is TRBJ2-2, with D tentatively TRBD2 (5 bases). The V and J ends lost 5 bases and 7 bases respectively, with 14 bases between them. This CDR3 has 14 amino acids. Germline lookup yields CDR1 LNHDA and CDR2 SQIVND (reference sequence). CDR3 amino acids: CASSFRDPYGELFF. The CDR3 nucleotides are TGTGCCAGTAGTTTCCGGGATCCCTACGGGGAGCTGTTTTTT.

This clonotype was seen many times. The DNA of the CDR3 is TGTGCCAGCAGCCCACACCAGGGGCTTCAGCCCCAGCATTTT. Translated: CASSPHQGLQPQHF. The V call is TRBV28, the J call TRBJ1-5, with a tentative D call TRBD1 (6 bases). Germline V lookup: CDR1 MDHEN, CDR2 SYDVKM. Trimming cost V 6 bases and J 6 bases, with 15 bases left between them. The CDR3 has 14 amino acids. Using reference TRBV28 and TRBJ1-5 for the parts outside the CDR3, the full variable domain is DVKVTQSSRYLVKRTGEKVFLECVQDMDHENMFWYRQDPGLGLRLIYFSYDVKMKEKGDIPEGYSVSREKKERFSLILESASTNQTSMYLCASSPHQGLQPQHFGDGTRLSIL.